These 27 T cell receptor beta chains originate from one sample sequenced in a study of T cells in women clearing cervical HPV infection. Assay used: immunoSEQ multiplex PCR; TCRdb lists only in-frame clones, some missing. This repertoire includes around 15,000 clones. Sequencing was done on a sample of blood buffy coat. Every receptor here comes from a woman between 18 and 75 years old with a cervical HPV16 infection that either progressed to CIN3+ or cleared (not recorded which).

On this clone itself: The CDR3 is cut off 3 residues early in the read; its end comes from the germline J gene. The chain uses TRBV7-3 and TRBJ1-1; D is uncertain. The germline V gene encodes CDR1 SGHTA and CDR2 FQGTGA. The length of the CDR3 is 11 residues. CDR3 protein: CASRGSGVAFF. The sequenced part of the CDR3 DNA is TGTGCCAGCAGAGGGAGCGGGGTG.

A remark on this clone: From the germline J gene comes the end of the CDR3, since the read stops 3 residues before it. The rearrangement links TRBV6-4 to TRBJ2-2, with D unclear. Trimming took 0 bases from V and 4 from J, leaving 9 bases between them. Germline V gene sequence: CDR1 MRHNA, CDR2 SNTAGT. CDR3 size: 15 residues. This CDR3 reads CASSDSIASTGELFF. The part of the CDR3 DNA that was read is TGTGCCAGCAGTGACTCGATAGCTTCCACCGGGGAG.

This clone registers medium-sized by frequency. The sequence runs out 3 residues before the end of the CDR3; the remainder is reconstructed from the germline J gene. The chain links TRBV18 to TRBJ1-4; the D is unclear. CDR1 is KGHSH, CDR2 LQKENI, per germline. This CDR3 spans 15 amino acids. Deletions cut 0 bases from V and 8 bases from J, with 13 bases between. Here the CDR3 reads CASSPPSKGEEKLFF. CDR3 DNA (partial): TGTGCCAGCTCACCACCGTCGAAGGGCGAGGAAAAA.

This clone shows up as medium-sized by frequency. The read is 3 residues too short to cover the CDR3 end, so that end is filled in from the germline J gene. The rearrangement joins TRBV29-1 to TRBJ1-2; TRBD1 agrees at 7 bases. This CDR3 region has 12 residues. Germline V gene data show CDR1 as SQVTM and CDR2 as ANQGSEA. Unmatched junction bases numbered 4, after V lost 4 bases and J lost 5 bases. The CDR3 protein is CSVGDSRYGYTF. CDR3 DNA, as far as it was read: TGCAGCGTTGGGGACAGTCGATATGGC.

The part of the CDR3 DNA that was read is TGTGCCAGCAGTTTATCGGGGGGACAGGGTTCACCC. Protein product: CASSLSGGQGSP. The entire CDR3 protein reads CASSLSGGQGSPLHF. J is TRBJ1-6 and V is TRBV12-3 or TRBV12-4; 9 bases line up with TRBD1. The read gets to within 3 residues of the CDR3 end, and the germline J gene fills in the rest. The length of the CDR3 is 15 residues. With 2 bases clipped from V and 9 bases from J, the junction kept 5 bases outside the gene matches.

Of note for this clone: The read ends 3 residues early relative to the CDR3; the germline J gene fills the gap. The J gene is TRBJ1-5, the V gene TRBV7-8; possible D gene TRBD1, 5 bases. CDR3 length: 15 amino acids. Trimming left V 5 bases short and J 6 bases short, with 17 bases between. The germline V gene encodes CDR1 SGHVS and CDR2 FQNEAQ. CDR3 bases read: TGTGCCAGCAGCCCTGGACAACGGCTCAGTCAGCCC. As protein: CASSPGQRLSQP. The complete CDR3 protein is CASSPGQRLSQPQHF.

Regarding this clone: The CDR3 end is not reached by the read, which stops 3 residues before it; the germline J gene fills it in. The chain uses TRBV20-1 and TRBJ2-5; D gene unclear. CDR1 and CDR2 from the germline V gene are DFQATT and SNEGSKA (reference sequence). Trimming took off 0 bases at V and 4 bases at J, with 15 bases between the two ends. The CDR3 is made up of 15 amino acids. The covered CDR3 bases are TGCAGTGCTAGAGATGGTCGCACAGAACGAGAGACC. This encodes CSARDGRTERET. The entire CDR3 sequence reads CSARDGRTERETQYF.

To note about this clone: From the germline J gene comes the end of the CDR3, since the read stops 3 residues before it. The chain joins TRBV19 to TRBJ2-2; 14 nucleotides line up with TRBD2. J gave up 1 base and V 10 bases, and 14 bases lay outside the gene matches. This CDR3 region has 19 residues. Germline CDR1 LNHDA, CDR2 SQIVND (reference sequence). This CDR3 is CATRTVGLAGGMNTGELFF. The covered CDR3 bases are TGTGCCACTAGGACTGTTGGACTAGCGGGGGGAATGAACACCGGGGAG. Full variable domain (missing parts from reference TRBV19 and TRBJ2-2): DGGITQSPKYLFRKEGQNVTLSCEQNLNHDAMYWYRQDPGQGLRLIYYSQIVNDFQKGDIAEGYSVSREKKESFPLTVTSAQKNPTAFYLCATRTVGLAGGMNTGELFFGEGSRLTVL.

For this clone: The read terminates 3 residues ahead of where the CDR3 ends, so the germline J gene completes it. The rearrangement links TRBV5-3 to TRBJ1-2; D is perhaps TRBD1 (5 bases). TRBV5-3 is an ORF, and what it does is uncertain. This CDR3 contains 14 residues. CDR3 protein: CARSLEGRVGGYTF. The part of the CDR3 DNA that was read is TGTGCCAGAAGCTTAGAGGGGAGGGTGGGGGGC.

Details on this clone: The read terminates 3 residues before the CDR3 end, so the remaining end is supplied by the germline J gene. The rearrangement uses TRBV19 and TRBJ2-1, with 8 bases aligning to TRBD1. In germline, CDR1 is LNHDA, CDR2 SQIVND (reference sequence). The CDR3 loop spans 14 amino acids. The junction had 7 bases not matched to a gene; V was cut back by 8 bases and J by 4 bases. The CDR3 spells CASGPGQVYNEQFF. The sequenced part of the CDR3 DNA is TGTGCCAGTGGTCCGGGACAGGTATACAATGAG.

Details on this clone: Sequencing ends 3 residues short of the CDR3 end; the germline J gene provides the rest. The J gene is TRBJ2-7, the V gene TRBV5-4; 9 nucleotides match TRBD2. The CDR3 totals 15 residues. Germline lookup yields CDR1 SGHNT and CDR2 YYREEE (reference sequence). After removal of 2 bases from V and 5 bases from J, the junction contained 8 bases not matched to a gene. The CDR3 loop is CASSLGSGSFNEQYF. CDR3 DNA, as far as it was read: TGTGCCAGCAGCTTAGGTAGCGGGAGCTTCAACGAG.

To note about this clone: The read stops 3 residues short of the end of the CDR3; the missing end is completed from the germline J gene. This chain joins TRBV3-1 (or the pseudogene TRBV3-2) and TRBJ2-1; 8 nucleotides agree with TRBD2. The CDR3 runs to 15 residues. Germline CDR1 is LGHDT and CDR2 is YNNKEL (reference sequence). The V gene end was trimmed by 5 bases and the J gene end by 8 bases; junction bases not matched to a gene: 11. The CDR3 DNA, read in part, is TGTGCCAGCAGCTCCCGGCGACGGGGGGGCTATGAG. Amino acid sequence: CASSSRRRGGYE. The entire CDR3 is CASSSRRRGGYEQFF.

Points on this clone: The read halts 3 residues ahead of the CDR3 end, with the missing end drawn from the germline J gene. The chain has TRBV5-6 and TRBJ2-7; D may be TRBD2 (6 bases). Per germline, CDR1 SGHDT and CDR2 YYEEEE. This CDR3 region has 15 residues. Trimming pared 0 bases from V and 4 bases from J, leaving 14 bases between. The CDR3 reads CASSLDVGRGYEQYF. The covered CDR3 bases are TGTGCCAGCAGCTTGGATGTGGGGCGGGGTTACGAG.

As regards this clone: The read ends 3 residues shy of where the CDR3 ends; the end is completed using the germline J gene. This chain connects TRBV5-1 to TRBJ2-3; no reliable D call. Trimming removed 3 bases from V and 2 bases from J, with 10 bases in between. The CDR3 is 14 residues long. Germline V CDR1 and CDR2: SGHRS, YFSETQ. This CDR3 is CASSYQWPTDTQYF. Partial CDR3 DNA: TGCGCCAGCAGCTATCAGTGGCCCACAGATACG.

Note on this clone: The CDR3 end lies 3 residues beyond the end of the read and is filled in from the germline J gene. The chain uses TRBV11-2 and TRBJ1-1; no definite D call. Germline lookup yields CDR1 SGHAT and CDR2 FQNNGV. The CDR3 spans 13 residues. Trimming shortened V by 5 bases and J by 1 base, and 8 bases separated the two germline ends. CDR3 bases read: TGTGCCAGCAGCCTAAGACAGAACACTGAA. This translates into CASSLRQNTE. The complete CDR3 reads CASSLRQNTEAFF.

Turning to this clone: The read ends 3 residues shy of where the CDR3 ends; the end is completed using the germline J gene. This rearrangement joins TRBV19 to TRBJ2-1; 16 nucleotides align to TRBD2. Unmatched junction bases numbered 7, after V lost 10 bases and J lost 4 bases. The CDR3 is 16 residues long. Germline lookup yields CDR1 LNHDA and CDR2 SQIVND (reference sequence). The chain's CDR3 is CATAPGLAGGYNEQFF. The sequenced CDR3 bases are TGTGCCACCGCACCGGGACTAGCGGGAGGGTACAATGAG.

On this clone itself: The read ends 3 residues early relative to the CDR3; the germline J gene fills the gap. The rearrangement joins TRBV6-1 to TRBJ1-6; a possible D gene is TRBD1 (6 bases). The germline gives CDR1 MNHNS, CDR2 SASEGT. Trimming shortened V by 4 bases and J by 7 bases, and 17 bases separated the two germline ends. The CDR3 is 16 residues long. CDR3 sequence: CASSATPGHMNSPLHF. The covered CDR3 bases are TGTGCCAGCAGTGCTACCCCGGGACACATGAATTCACCC.

In regard to this clone: The read terminates 3 residues ahead of where the CDR3 ends, so the germline J gene completes it. V usage is TRBV20-1 and J usage is TRBJ1-4, with D maybe TRBD1 (6 bases). This CDR3 spans 15 amino acids. Looked up from germline, CDR1 is DFQATT and CDR2 is SNEGSKA (reference sequence). Trimming shortened V by 6 bases and J by 0 bases, and 14 bases separated the two germline ends. The CDR3 loop is CSATMDSATNEKLFF. The covered CDR3 bases are TGCAGTGCCACTATGGACAGCGCAACTAATGAAAAA.

A word on this clone: The CDR3 is cut off 3 residues early in the read; its end comes from the germline J gene. The V and J genes are TRBV20-1 and TRBJ2-7, with a possible D match to TRBD2 (6 bases). The CDR3 contains 12 residues. Germline V gene lookup returns CDR1 DFQATT and CDR2 SNEGSKA (reference sequence). V was pared by 3 bases and J by 3 bases, with 9 bases between. The CDR3 bases that were read are TGCAGTGCTAGCGGGGGAAGCTACGAG. Translating gives CSASGGSYE. The CDR3 in its entirety is CSASGGSYEQYF.

Comments on this clone: The read ends 3 residues shy of where the CDR3 ends; the end is completed using the germline J gene. The genes are TRBV6-2 or TRBV6-3 and TRBJ2-7; 10 bases match TRBD2. The V gene end was trimmed by 6 bases and the J gene end by 5 bases; junction bases not matched to a gene: 7. Germline assignment: CDR1 MNHEY and CDR2 SVGEGT. The CDR3 extends over 14 amino acids. The CDR3 DNA, read in part, is TGTGCCAGCAGCGTACTAGCGGGAAACAACGAG. This encodes CASSVLAGNNE. The complete CDR3 sequence is CASSVLAGNNEQYF.

On this clone: The sequenced fragment ends 3 residues before the CDR3 boundary, so the rest is inferred from the germline J gene. The V call is TRBV14, the J call TRBJ2-7; maybe TRBD1 (6 bases). The CDR3 extends over 16 amino acids. The V end was cut by 0 bases, the J end by 3 bases, with 15 bases between. The germline V gene has CDR1 SGHDN and CDR2 FVKESK. The CDR3 loop is CASSQDWATGGYEQYF. CDR3 DNA, as far as it was read: TGTGCCAGCAGCCAAGATTGGGCGACAGGAGGCTACGAG.

The CDR3 DNA, read in part, is TGTGCCAGCAGCCCGGGACTATCCGGGGGTACG. Residues: CASSPGLSGGT. The full CDR3 protein is CASSPGLSGGTQYF. J is TRBJ2-3 and V is TRBV5-6; 7 bases agree with TRBD2. The DNA ends 3 residues before the CDR3 does, and the rest of the CDR3 is filled in from the germline J gene. V shed 4 bases and J 8 bases; nucleotides not matched to a gene: 10. Germline V gives CDR1 SGHDT, CDR2 YYEEEE. The length of the CDR3 is 14 residues.

About this clone itself: The CDR3 extends 3 residues past the end of the read, so its final part is completed from the germline J gene. The genes are TRBV30 and TRBJ2-7; 10 nucleotides match TRBD1. The CDR3 totals 15 residues. Trimming took 0 bases from V and 3 from J; bases not matched to a gene: 5. CDR1 is GTSNPN, CDR2 SVGIG, per germline (reference sequence). The CDR3 here is CAWSVRDRGIYEQYF. The sequenced part of the CDR3 DNA is TGTGCCTGGAGTGTTAGGGACAGGGGTATCTACGAG.

Details on this clone: The CDR3 end falls 3 residues outside the read, so it is completed with the germline J gene. The chain couples TRBV20-1 to TRBJ2-2; tentatively, D is TRBD2 (7 bases). The CDR3 is 14 amino acids. Trimming cost V 0 bases and J 4 bases, with 9 bases left between them. Germline values: CDR1 DFQATT, CDR2 SNEGSKA (reference sequence). The sequenced CDR3 bases are TGCAGTGCTAGAGAGGCGGGGGCCACCGGGGAG. Protein product: CSAREAGATGE. The whole CDR3 sequence is CSAREAGATGELFF.

A word on this clone: The read halts 3 residues ahead of the CDR3 end, with the missing end drawn from the germline J gene. The V and J genes are TRBV19 and TRBJ1-3; the match to TRBD1 covers 7 bases. Germline V gene lookup returns CDR1 LNHDA and CDR2 SQIVND (reference sequence). The CDR3 contains 14 residues. Trimming removed 5 bases from V and 3 bases from J; junction bases left unmatched: 4. The CDR3 loop reads CASSPGQVGNTIYF. The sequenced part of the CDR3 DNA is TGTGCCAGTAGTCCCGGACAGGTTGGAAACACC.

Turning to this clone: Read sequence stops 3 residues before the CDR3 end, and the germline J gene provides the missing end. The chain combines TRBV18 with TRBJ1-1; D uncertain. The V end was cut by 5 bases, the J end by 0 bases, with 4 bases between. The CDR3 is 12 amino acids. The germline V gene encodes CDR1 KGHSH and CDR2 LQKENI. The DNA read from the CDR3 is TGTGCCAGCTCAACAGTGAACACTGAA. This encodes CASSTVNTE. The complete CDR3 sequence is CASSTVNTEAFF. The full variable domain, rest sourced from reference TRBV18 and TRBJ1-1, is NAGVMQNPRHLVRRRGQEARLRCSPMKGHSHVYWYRQLPEEGLKFMVYLQKENIIDESGMPKERFSAEFPKEGPSILRIQQVVRGDSAAYFCASSTVNTEAFFGQGTRLTVV.

To note about this clone: The read is 3 residues too short to cover the CDR3 end, so that end is filled in from the germline J gene. This sequence joins TRBV20-1 and TRBJ2-3; 7 bases are a match to TRBD1. The germline V gene encodes CDR1 DFQATT and CDR2 SNEGSKA (reference sequence). The CDR3 totals 14 residues. With 4 bases clipped from V and 4 bases from J, the junction kept 8 bases outside the gene matches. The CDR3 is CSATRQGLPDTQYF. CDR3 DNA, as far as it was read: TGCAGTGCTACAAGACAGGGCTTACCAGATACG.